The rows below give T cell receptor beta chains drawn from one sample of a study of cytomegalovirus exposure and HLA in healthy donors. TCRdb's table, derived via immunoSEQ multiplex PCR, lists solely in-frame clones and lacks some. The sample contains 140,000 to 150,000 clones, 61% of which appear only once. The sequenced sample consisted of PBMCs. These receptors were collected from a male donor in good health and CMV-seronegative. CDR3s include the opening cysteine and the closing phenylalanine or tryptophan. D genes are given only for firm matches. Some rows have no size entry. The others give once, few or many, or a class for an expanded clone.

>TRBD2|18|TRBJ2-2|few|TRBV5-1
CASSSPGLAGTNTGELFF
TGCGCCAGCAGCTCACCGGGACTAGCGGGGACGAACACCGGGGAGCTGTTTTTT
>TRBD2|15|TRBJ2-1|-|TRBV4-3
CASSPSGLSYNEQFF
TGCGCCAGCAGCCCTAGCGGGCTCTCCTACAATGAGCAGTTCTTC
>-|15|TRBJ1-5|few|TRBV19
CASSKGGNSGQPQHF
TGTGCCAGTAGTAAAGGCGGGAATTCCGGACAGCCCCAGCATTTT
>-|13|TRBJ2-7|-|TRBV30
CAWSEDFGYEQYF
TGTGCCTGGAGTGAAGATTTCGGGTACGAGCAGTACTTC
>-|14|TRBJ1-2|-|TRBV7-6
CASSLNAESYGYTF
TGTGCCAGCAGCTTAAACGCGGAGTCATATGGCTACACCTTC
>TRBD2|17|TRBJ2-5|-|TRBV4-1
CASSQEGISGGRETQYF
TGCGCCAGCAGCCAAGAAGGTATTAGCGGGGGGCGAGAGACCCAGTACTTC
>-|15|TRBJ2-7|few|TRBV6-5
CASSYSRSSSYEQYF
TGTGCCAGCAGTTACTCAAGGAGTAGCTCCTACGAGCAGTACTTC
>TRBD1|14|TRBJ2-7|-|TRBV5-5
CASSRPRGQDEQYF
TGTGCCAGCAGCCGCCCCAGGGGGCAGGACGAGCAGTACTTC
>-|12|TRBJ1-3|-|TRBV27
CASGGGGNTIYF
TGTGCCAGCGGTGGGGGGGGAAACACCATATATTTT
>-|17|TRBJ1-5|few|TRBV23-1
CASSRPPRQISNQPQHF
TGCGCCAGCAGTCGCCCCCCCCGACAGATTAGCAATCAGCCCCAGCATTTT
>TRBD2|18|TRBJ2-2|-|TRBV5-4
CASSLLVLAGGFTGELFF
TGTGCCAGCAGCTTGTTAGTACTAGCGGGGGGATTTACCGGGGAGCTGTTTTTT